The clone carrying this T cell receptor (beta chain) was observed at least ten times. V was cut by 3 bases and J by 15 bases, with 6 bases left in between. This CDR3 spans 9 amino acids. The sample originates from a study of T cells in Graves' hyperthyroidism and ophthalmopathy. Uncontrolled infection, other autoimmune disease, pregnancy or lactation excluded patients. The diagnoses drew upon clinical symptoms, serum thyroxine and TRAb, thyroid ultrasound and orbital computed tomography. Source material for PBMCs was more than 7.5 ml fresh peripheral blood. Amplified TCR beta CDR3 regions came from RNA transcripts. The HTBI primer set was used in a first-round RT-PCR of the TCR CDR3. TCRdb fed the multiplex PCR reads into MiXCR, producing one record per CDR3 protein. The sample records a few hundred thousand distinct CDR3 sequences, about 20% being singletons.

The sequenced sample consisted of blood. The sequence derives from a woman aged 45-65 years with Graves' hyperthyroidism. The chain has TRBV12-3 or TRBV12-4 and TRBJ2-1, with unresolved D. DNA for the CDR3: TGTGCCAGCAGTTTTTATGTGTTCTTC. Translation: CASSFYVFF.